Listed below are T cell receptor beta chains from one sample, sequenced in a study of shared clonotypes between healthy human individuals. Data came from immunoSEQ multiplex PCR; TCRdb stores just in-frame clones and leaves some out. The sample holds about 2,500,000 clones, more than 90% seen once. The sample was naive CD4+ T cells sorted from blood. The receptors here all came from a man in his late teens or twenties in good health. The CDR3 runs from the conserved cysteine through the conserved F or W. A D gene is named only where the DNA matches it firmly. Size is omitted from some rows. Given values are once, few, many or a class for expanded clones.

clone_size: NA; j_call: TRBJ2-3; v_call: TRBV5-4; d_call: TRBD2; cdr3_aa: CASSRGLAGTDTQYF; cdr3_nt: TGTGCCAGCAGCAGGGGACTAGCGGGCACAGATACGCAGTATTTT
clone_size: NA; j_call: TRBJ2-3; v_call: TRBV6-5; d_call: NA; cdr3_aa: CASSYSRSSTEGYF; cdr3_nt: TGTGCCAGCAGTTACTCGAGATCATCAACCGAGGGGTATTTT
clone_size: NA; j_call: TRBJ2-7; v_call: TRBV5-4; d_call: TRBD2; cdr3_aa: CASSLKGGPTSEQYF; cdr3_nt: TGTGCCAGCAGCTTAAAGGGAGGGCCGACGAGTGAGCAGTACTTC
clone_size: NA; j_call: TRBJ2-3; v_call: TRBV5-1; d_call: NA; cdr3_aa: CASSRDRSTDTQYF; cdr3_nt: TGCGCCAGCAGTAGGGACCGAAGCACAGATACGCAGTATTTT
clone_size: NA; j_call: TRBJ1-5; v_call: TRBV5-1; d_call: NA; cdr3_aa: CASSLSGGYQPQHF; cdr3_nt: TGCGCCAGCAGCCTTTCTGGCGGCTATCAGCCCCAGCATTTT
clone_size: NA; j_call: TRBJ2-7; v_call: TRBV27; d_call: NA; cdr3_aa: CASSLQGSSSYEQYF; cdr3_nt: TGTGCCAGCAGTTTACAGGGGAGCAGCTCCTACGAGCAGTACTTC
clone_size: few; j_call: TRBJ1-4; v_call: TRBV2; d_call: NA; cdr3_aa: CASSSGDMWEKLFF; cdr3_nt: TGTGCCAGCAGTTCCGGGGACATGTGGGAAAAACTGTTTTTT
clone_size: NA; j_call: TRBJ2-2; v_call: TRBV10-1; d_call: NA; cdr3_aa: CASSRVTTGELFF; cdr3_nt: TGCGCCAGCAGTAGGGTGACCACCGGGGAGCTGTTTTTT
clone_size: NA; j_call: TRBJ1-1; v_call: TRBV30; d_call: NA; cdr3_aa: CAWGVGLTEAFF; cdr3_nt: TGTGCCTGGGGTGTAGGACTAACTGAAGCTTTCTTT
clone_size: NA; j_call: TRBJ2-7; v_call: TRBV11-2; d_call: NA; cdr3_aa: CASSSIRGPYEQYF; cdr3_nt: TGTGCCAGCAGCTCTATTCGAGGTCCCTACGAGCAGTACTTC
clone_size: NA; j_call: TRBJ2-1; v_call: TRBV6-1; d_call: NA; cdr3_aa: CASSVGESSYNEQFF; cdr3_nt: TGTGCCAGCAGTGTAGGGGAGAGCTCCTACAATGAGCAGTTCTTC
clone_size: NA; j_call: TRBJ1-1; v_call: TRBV6-4; d_call: NA; cdr3_aa: CASSALRGTEAFF; cdr3_nt: TGTGCCAGCAGCGCTCTTAGGGGAACTGAAGCTTTCTTT
clone_size: NA; j_call: TRBJ2-3; v_call: TRBV5-1; d_call: NA; cdr3_aa: CASSLGAVGTDTQYF; cdr3_nt: TGCGCCAGCAGCTTGGGGGCAGTAGGTACAGATACGCAGTATTTT
clone_size: NA; j_call: TRBJ2-5; v_call: TRBV6-6; d_call: NA; cdr3_aa: CASSYSQVQETQYF; cdr3_nt: TGTGCCAGCAGTTATTCCCAGGTCCAAGAGACCCAGTACTTC
clone_size: NA; j_call: TRBJ2-1; v_call: TRBV18; d_call: NA; cdr3_aa: CASSPPTKYNEQFF; cdr3_nt: TGTGCCAGCTCACCCCCTACCAAGTACAATGAGCAGTTCTTC
clone_size: NA; j_call: TRBJ2-5; v_call: TRBV5-6; d_call: NA; cdr3_aa: CASSWGQETQYF; cdr3_nt: TGTGCCAGCAGCTGGGGCCAAGAGACCCAGTACTTC
clone_size: once; j_call: TRBJ2-2; v_call: TRBV2; d_call: NA; cdr3_aa: CASRRGAGTGELFF; cdr3_nt: TGTGCCAGCAGAAGAGGGGCGGGCACCGGGGAGCTGTTTTTT
clone_size: NA; j_call: TRBJ1-1; v_call: TRBV5-1; d_call: NA; cdr3_aa: CASSLNLGNTEAFF; cdr3_nt: TGCGCCAGCAGCTTGAACCTTGGGAACACTGAAGCTTTCTTT
clone_size: NA; j_call: TRBJ2-3; v_call: TRBV9; d_call: NA; cdr3_aa: CASSVSLEDTQYF; cdr3_nt: TGTGCCAGCAGCGTGAGCCTCGAAGATACGCAGTATTTT
clone_size: NA; j_call: TRBJ1-2; v_call: TRBV25-1; d_call: NA; cdr3_aa: CASSEQGYYGYTF; cdr3_nt: TGTGCCAGCAGTGAACAGGGCTACTATGGCTACACCTTC
clone_size: NA; j_call: TRBJ1-5; v_call: TRBV5-4; d_call: NA; cdr3_aa: CASSPGDGNQPQHF; cdr3_nt: TGTGCCAGCAGCCCGGGGGATGGGAATCAGCCCCAGCATTTT
clone_size: NA; j_call: TRBJ2-2; v_call: TRBV10-1; d_call: NA; cdr3_aa: CASSSGPQGTGELFF; cdr3_nt: TGCGCCAGCAGTAGTGGGCCCCAGGGGACCGGGGAGCTGTTTTTT
clone_size: once; j_call: TRBJ2-7; v_call: TRBV19; d_call: NA; cdr3_aa: CASSIAATSYEQYF; cdr3_nt: TGTGCCAGTAGTATTGCGGCAACCTCCTACGAGCAGTACTTC
clone_size: NA; j_call: TRBJ1-1; v_call: TRBV29-1; d_call: NA; cdr3_aa: CSVEGQRNTEAFF; cdr3_nt: TGCAGCGTTGAGGGGCAGAGAAACACTGAAGCTTTCTTT
clone_size: once; j_call: TRBJ1-4; v_call: TRBV2; d_call: TRBD1; cdr3_aa: CASIPTGKTEKLFF; cdr3_nt: TGTGCCAGCATTCCGACAGGGAAAACTGAAAAACTGTTTTTT
clone_size: NA; j_call: TRBJ1-5; v_call: TRBV9; d_call: NA; cdr3_aa: CASSVGLRDQPQHF; cdr3_nt: TGTGCCAGCAGCGTAGGTCTCCGCGATCAGCCCCAGCATTTT
clone_size: NA; j_call: TRBJ1-4; v_call: TRBV30; d_call: TRBD1; cdr3_aa: CAWRGQANEKLFF; cdr3_nt: TGTGCCTGGAGGGGACAGGCTAATGAAAAACTGTTTTTT
clone_size: NA; j_call: TRBJ2-1; v_call: TRBV6-5; d_call: TRBD1; cdr3_aa: CASSYRDSTYNEQFF; cdr3_nt: TGTGCCAGCAGTTACCGGGACAGTACCTACAATGAGCAGTTCTTC